The 11 T cell receptor beta chains below all came from one sample that was sequenced in a study of persistence of HIV-infected CD4 T cells. No antigen has been identified for these receptors. The stimulus was an HIV-1 Gag 15-mer peptide pool, around 1.1 ug/peptide/mL. Responding CD4+ T cells were sorted by upregulation of both CD40 ligand and CD69. The immunoSEQ assay was version 4, run in survey mode. Generated by immunoSEQ multiplex PCR, the TCRdb table keeps only in-frame clones and is missing some. The sample lists under 40,000 clones, approximately 70% occurring once. The starting material was CD4+ T cells sorted from PBMCs after roughly 19-hour stimulation, obtained from a patient who received antiretroviral therapy. The source of these receptors is an adult man with HIV who was CMV-seropositive.

V and J are TRBV10-3 and TRBJ2-1, with TRBD2 matching 8 bases. This CDR3 is built from 14 residues. The trim removed 2 bases at V and 9 bases at J, leaving 6 bases unmatched. CDR1 ENHRY and CDR2 SYGVKD come from the germline V gene. For the CDR3, the DNA is TGTGCCATCAGTGAGCGGGGGGGCTATCTTGAGCAGTTCTTC. Protein product: CAISERGGYLEQFF.

The genes are TRBV18 and TRBJ2-7; D possibly corresponds to TRBD1 (6 bases). CDR3 size: 16 residues. Germline CDR1 and CDR2: KGHSH and LQKENI. V was pared by 2 bases and J by 1 base, with 15 bases between. The CDR3 DNA follows: TGTGCCAGCTCACCATCCGGGACACCAAAATCCTACGAGCAGTACTTC. It codes for CASSPSGTPKSYEQYF.

The chain joins TRBV2 to TRBJ1-2; D may be TRBD1 (5 bases). V lost 3 bases and J 4 bases, leaving 18 bases between the germline ends. From germline, CDR1 is SNHLY and CDR2 FYNNEI. The CDR3 is 16 residues long. The CDR3 spells CASSELGPSKGYGYTF. The DNA for the CDR3 is TGTGCCAGCAGTGAGTTGGGACCGTCAAAGGGCTATGGCTACACCTTC. Supplemented by reference TRBV2 and TRBJ1-2, the full variable domain reads EPEVTQTPSHQVTQMGQEVILRCVPISNHLYFYWYRQILGQKVEFLVSFYNNEISEKSEIFDDQFSVERPDGSNFTLKIRSTKLEDSAMYFCASSELGPSKGYGYTFGSGTRLTVV.

This clone came up once. V gene TRBV3-1 (or the pseudogene TRBV3-2) combines with J gene TRBJ2-2, with unresolved D. V lost 6 bases and J 8 bases, leaving 10 bases between the germline ends. This CDR3 has 12 amino acids. Germline V CDR1 and CDR2: LGHDT, YNNKEL (reference sequence). CDR3 amino acids: CASSQSVGELFF. The CDR3 coding sequence is TGTGCCAGCAGTCAGTCGGTAGGGGAGCTGTTTTTT.

The genes are TRBV28 and TRBJ2-7; D is unclear. The CDR3 totals 11 residues. Germline V gene sequence: CDR1 MDHEN, CDR2 SYDVKM. V was shortened by 7 bases and J by 7 bases, with 11 bases between the two germline ends. CDR3 amino acids: CASIAAGEQYF. The CDR3 DNA sequence: TGTGCCAGCATCGCGGCCGGGGAGCAGTACTTC. The full variable domain, its missing parts supplied by reference TRBV28 and TRBJ2-7, is DVKVTQSSRYLVKRTGEKVFLECVQDMDHENMFWYRQDPGLGLRLIYFSYDVKMKEKGDIPEGYSVSREKKERFSLILESASTNQTSMYLCASIAAGEQYFGPGTRLTVT.

This clone was counted only a few times. As DNA, the CDR3 is TGTGCCAGCAGTTACCGGTCGACCCTGGAGCTGTTTTTT. As protein: CASSYRSTLELFF. V gene TRBV6-6 combines with J gene TRBJ2-2; D gene uncertain. The V gene's germline CDR1 is MNHNY and CDR2 SVGAGI (reference sequence). The CDR3 contains 13 residues. The V end was cut by 2 bases, the J end by 10 bases, with 11 bases between.

The J gene is TRBJ2-2, the V gene TRBV2; D not resolved. The CDR3 is 16 amino acids. Germline CDR1 reads SNHLY; CDR2 reads FYNNEI. With 2 bases removed from V and 2 bases from J, the gap between germline ends came to 12 bases. In DNA form, the CDR3 reads TGTGCCAGCAGTGAATTTGGGCTGGCAAACACCGGGGAGCTGTTTTTT. Amino acids: CASSEFGLANTGELFF.

In its sample, this clone was seen once. V gene TRBV27 combines with J gene TRBJ1-5, with 7 nucleotides matching TRBD1. Germline lookup yields CDR1 MNHEY and CDR2 SMNVEV (reference sequence). The V segment lost 6 bases and the J segment 4 bases; nucleotides outside the gene matches: 9. The CDR3 totals 15 residues. The CDR3 DNA reads as TGTGCCAGCAGGAGGGACAGCGGATTAAATCAGCCCCAGCATTTT. This codes for CASRRDSGLNQPQHF.

The V and J genes are TRBV5-1 and TRBJ1-1, with D possibly TRBD1 on 5 matching bases. The CDR3 contains 13 residues. V dropped 5 bases and J dropped 6 bases, with 14 bases sitting between them. Germline CDR1 reads SGHRS; CDR2 reads YFSETQ. CDR3 region: CASRAAQGAEAFF. The CDR3 region has the DNA TGCGCCAGCAGGGCCGCTCAAGGGGCTGAAGCTTTCTTT.

This clone is termed medium-sized. Written as DNA, the CDR3 is TGTGCCAGCACCACAGGGGGCCGGGACACCATATATTTT. It specifies CASTTGGRDTIYF. The chain combines TRBV2 with TRBJ1-3, with 9 bases fitting TRBD1. The germline V gene encodes CDR1 SNHLY and CDR2 FYNNEI. The CDR3 consists of 13 residues. V lost 7 bases and J lost 8; bases outside the gene matches: 6.

V is TRBV7-9 and J is TRBJ2-2, with D hard to call. Germline V gives CDR1 SEHNR, CDR2 FQNEAQ (reference sequence). The CDR3 spans 15 residues. V was cut by 6 bases and J by 7 bases, with 18 bases left in between. The CDR3: CASSRLESSVGELFF. CDR3 sequence (DNA): TGTGCCAGCAGTCGGCTGGAGAGTTCGGTCGGGGAGCTGTTTTTT.